This is a list of T cell receptor beta chains from one sample in a study of blood T cells in healthy people across ages. Each CDR3 protein is one row after TCRdb ran MiXCR on the 5' RACE reads. The table has about 1 million distinct CDR3 sequences, 45% seen once. The sequenced sample consisted of blood. The receptor source for this set is a woman aged 60-75 years in good health. Each CDR3 is given with its conserved first and last residue. D genes are given only for firm matches. Part of the rows lack a size; the others show once, few, many or a class for expanded clones.

>TRBV6-2/TRBV6-3|TRBJ1-2|NA|NA
CASSYRVGSPNYGYTF
TGTGCCAGCAGTTACAGGGTCGGGTCCCCTAACTATGGCTACACCTTC
>TRBV10-3|TRBJ2-3|NA|TRBD2
CAISETPSSGSTDTQYF
TGTGCCATCAGTGAGACCCCTTCTAGCGGCTCCACAGATACGCAGTATTTT
>TRBV12-3/TRBV12-4|TRBJ1-2|NA|TRBD1
CASSFQLSDRVHYGYTF
TGTGCCAGCAGTTTCCAGCTTTCGGACAGGGTTCACTATGGCTACACCTTC
>TRBV20-1|TRBJ2-7|few|NA
CSASYRGSGNYEQYF
TGCAGTGCTAGCTACAGGGGTAGCGGGAATTACGAGCAGTACTTC
>TRBV29-1|TRBJ2-7|NA|NA
CSVSGDVYEQYF
TGCAGCGTATCCGGGGACGTCTACGAGCAGTACTTC
>TRBV6-1|TRBJ2-3|NA|TRBD2
CASSESGGDTDTQYF
TGTGCCAGCAGTGAGAGCGGGGGGGACACAGATACGCAGTATTTT
>TRBV27|TRBJ2-7|NA|NA
CASSLSRGAAYEQYF
TGTGCCAGCAGTTTATCCCGCGGGGCAGCCTACGAGCAGTACTTC
>TRBV15|TRBJ1-5|NA|TRBD1
CATSRHPDREGKPQHF
TGTGCCACCAGCAGACACCCCGACAGGGAGGGTAAGCCCCAGCATTTT
>TRBV12-3/TRBV12-4|TRBJ1-5|NA|NA
CASSFQGSGNQPQHF
TGTGCCAGCAGTTTCCAAGGATCAGGCAATCAGCCCCAGCATTTT
>TRBV10-3|TRBJ2-3|many|NA
CAISEVLADTQYF
TGTGCCATCAGTGAGGTCCTCGCAGATACGCAGTATTTT
>TRBV5-1|TRBJ2-7|once|TRBD2
CASRTRAGDYEQYF
TGCGCCAGTAGGACTCGAGCGGGGGACTACGAGCAGTACTTC
>TRBV12-3/TRBV12-4|TRBJ2-5|NA|NA
CASSLRQMGAQYF
TGTGCCAGCAGTTTACGGCAGATGGGGGCCCAGTACTTC
>TRBV29-1|TRBJ2-1|few|TRBD1
CSVDRDNEQFF
TGCAGCGTGGACAGGGACAATGAGCAGTTCTTC
>TRBV7-3|TRBJ2-1|many|NA
CASRVDASHEQFF
TGTGCCAGCAGAGTGGACGCCAGCCATGAGCAGTTCTTC
>TRBV13|TRBJ2-1|few|NA
CASSLGSKYNEQFF
TGTGCCAGCAGCTTAGGCAGCAAATACAATGAGCAGTTCTTC
>TRBV6-1|TRBJ2-3|NA|NA
CASTAGTRPTDTQYF
TGTGCCAGCACCGCCGGGACAAGGCCCACAGATACGCAGTATTTT
>TRBV10-3|TRBJ1-2|few|NA
CAISDPADGGSQGYTF
TGTGCCATCAGTGACCCAGCCGACGGGGGTTCTCAAGGCTACACCTTC
>TRBV5-1|TRBJ2-7|many|NA
CASSLSPAELSYEQYF
TGCGCCAGCAGCTTGAGTCCAGCGGAGCTCTCCTACGAGCAGTACTTC
>TRBV5-6|TRBJ2-4|NA|NA
CASSGGGRAKNIQYF
TGTGCCAGCTCAGGGGGGGGGAGGGCCAAAAACATTCAGTACTTC
>TRBV7-2|TRBJ2-5|many|NA
CASSFGGYQETQYF
TGTGCCAGCAGCTTCGGCGGGTACCAAGAGACCCAGTACTTC
>TRBV12-3/TRBV12-4|TRBJ2-7|many|TRBD2
CASSPGTSGEQYF
TGTGCCAGCAGTCCCGGGACTAGCGGCGAGCAGTACTTC
>TRBV12-3/TRBV12-4|TRBJ1-2|NA|TRBD1
CASRWGQAFYTF
TGTGCCAGCAGGTGGGGACAGGCATTCTACACCTTC
>TRBV5-1|TRBJ2-1|NA|NA
CASSWAGDPNEQFF
TGCGCCAGCAGCTGGGCAGGGGATCCCAATGAGCAGTTCTTC
>TRBV7-2|TRBJ1-2|NA|NA
CASSAGTLGGVGYTF
TGTGCCAGCAGCGCAGGGACATTGGGAGGGGTTGGCTACACCTTC
>TRBV2|TRBJ2-3|few|NA
CASSGDQGRLTDTQYF
TGTGCCAGCAGCGGCGACCAAGGCCGACTCACAGATACGCAGTATTTT
>TRBV5-6|TRBJ2-1|NA|TRBD2
CATPGLAAYNEQFF
TGTGCCACTCCGGGACTAGCGGCCTACAATGAGCAGTTCTTC
>TRBV6-1|TRBJ1-2|NA|TRBD1
CASSELGQTRRGYTF
TGTGCCAGCAGTGAGTTGGGACAGACAAGGAGAGGCTACACCTTC
>TRBV7-9|TRBJ2-3|NA|TRBD1
CASSGQGEYF
TGTGCCAGCAGCGGACAGGGGGAGTATTTT
>TRBV20-1|TRBJ2-7|NA|NA
CSARYDVRSYEQYF
TGCAGTGCTAGATATGACGTCCGTTCCTACGAGCAGTACTTC
>TRBV20-1|TRBJ2-1|NA|NA
CSASPGQSSYNEQFF
TGCAGTGCTAGTCCCGGCCAGAGCTCCTACAATGAGCAGTTCTTC